The clone carrying this T cell receptor beta chain was recorded many times. Its antigen is still unknown. The sample belongs to a study of blood T cells in healthy people across ages. Points from the study as a whole: Age advanced and TCR beta diversity per million T cells fell, roughly linearly.

Through a sample-barcoded 5' primer and a J-beta primer mix, a second PCR was run for about 6 to 12 cycles. From the 5' RACE reads, TCRdb called clonotypes with MiXCR, one entry per CDR3 protein. The data contain around 900,000 distinct CDR3 sequences, around 28% of them singletons. This CDR3 has 14 amino acids. V was cut by 6 bases and J by 2 bases, with 14 bases left in between. CDR1 and CDR2 from the germline V gene are SNHLY and FYNNEI. The sequencing input was blood. The gene calls are TRBV2 and TRBJ2-7; possibly TRBD1 for D (5 bases). The clonotype comes from an elderly woman in good health. As DNA, the CDR3 is TGTGCCAGCAGCGCAGGCAGGGCTCCCTACGAGCAGTACTTC. Protein product: CASSAGRAPYEQYF.